Detailed here is one TCR beta chain. Recruited during active infection, patients (from Seattle) were subsequently followed longitudinally. V shed 1 base and J shed 8 bases, with 6 bases lying between them. The CDR3 runs to 12 residues. Germline CDR1 reads SGHDT; CDR2 reads YYEEEE. The data belong to a study of blood T cell repertoires in COVID-19. TCRdb's copy holds only in-frame clones and misses some; the assay was immunoSEQ multiplex PCR. Here the sample spans around 300,000 clones, 85% to 90% being singletons. The TCR comes from a woman aged 45-65 years with COVID-19, enrolled during active disease. The chain uses TRBV5-6 and TRBJ1-4, with D maybe TRBD1 (5 bases). Sequencing used peripheral blood. The CDR3 sequence is CASSLRGEKLFF. In DNA, the CDR3 is TGTGCCAGCAGCTTGAGGGGCGAAAAACTGTTTTTT.